This T cell receptor (beta chain) was documented in a study of blood T cell repertoires in COVID-19. Study background: Italy, Spain and the United States were the sources of the convalescent and acute COVID-19 samples. Nucleic acid was either cDNA or gDNA, and it came from T cells, B-cell-depleted T cells, or PBMCs.

There are a few counts of this clone. V lost 6 bases, J lost 6 bases, and 15 bases lay in between. Germline CDR1 is SGHNT and CDR2 is YYREEE (reference sequence). The CDR3 is 13 residues long. Original handling: Using reference gene primer amplification, nucleated cell counts were estimated. Sequencing used immunoSEQ multiplex PCR; TCRdb keeps in-frame clones, though not all of them. That table supplies the V and J calls and clone size; D and trimming were determined from the DNA. The sample records roughly 230,000 clones, 84% being singletons. The sequencing input was peripheral blood. The chain links TRBV5-4 to TRBJ1-2, with D possibly being TRBD1 (6 bases). This TCR derives from a man aged 45 to 65 with active or convalescent COVID-19. CDR3 bases: TGTGCCAGCACCCTCATGGCAGGGGATGGCTACACCTTC. The encoded protein is CASTLMAGDGYTF.